Following are 19 T cell receptor beta chains from one sample sequenced in a study of blood T cell repertoires in COVID-19. TCRdb's copy holds only in-frame clones and misses some; the assay was immunoSEQ multiplex PCR. Of about 140,000 clones listed, over 70% are singletons. Sequenced input: peripheral blood. The receptors were gathered from a man aged 45-60 years with active or convalescent COVID-19.

J is TRBJ2-2 and V is TRBV30, with TRBD2 matching over 9 bases. CDR3 length: 15 residues. After removal of 3 bases from V and 7 bases from J, the junction contained 9 bases not matched to a gene. From germline, CDR1 is GTSNPN and CDR2 SVGIG (reference sequence). Here the CDR3 DNA reads TGTGCCTGGAGGCGGATAGCGGGAGAGCACGGGGAGCTGTTTTTT. This encodes CAWRRIAGEHGELFF.

The CDR3 DNA reads as TGTGCTAGTGGTTTGGTTCGACTAGACAACACCGGGGAGCTGTTTTTT. It translates to CASGLVRLDNTGELFF. The chain has TRBV12-5 and TRBJ2-2; D possibly corresponds to TRBD2 (6 bases). The germline gives CDR1 LGHNT, CDR2 FRNRAP. This CDR3 region has 16 residues. V was pared by 0 bases and J by 2 bases, with 10 bases between.

This clone has a handful of counts. The V and J genes are TRBV12-3 or TRBV12-4 and TRBJ1-2; D is uncertain. The CDR3 totals 12 residues. Deletions cut 1 base from V and 8 bases from J, with 8 bases between. The CDR3 loop reads CASSLDSLGYTF. CDR3 coding DNA: TGTGCCAGCAGTTTAGACAGTTTAGGCTACACCTTC.

The CDR3 region is CASSRLTSGISNEQFF. The CDR3, as DNA: TGTGCCAGCAGCCGCCTTACTAGCGGGATAAGCAATGAGCAGTTCTTC. The rearrangement links TRBV9 to TRBJ2-1; 10 positions agree with TRBD2. The germline CDR1 and CDR2 sequences are SGDLS and YYNGEE. V lost 4 bases to trimming and J lost 6 bases; unmatched junction nucleotides: 10. The length of the CDR3 is 16 residues.

This chain connects TRBV29-1 to TRBJ2-1, with D perhaps matching TRBD1 (6 bases). This CDR3 comprises 15 residues. Germline CDR1 SQVTM, CDR2 ANQGSEA. V was cut by 6 bases and J by 8 bases, with 23 bases left in between. The CDR3 protein is CSVEITGTPLDEQFF. CDR3 DNA sequence: TGCAGCGTCGAAATCACAGGGACCCCTCTTGATGAGCAGTTCTTC.

The chain uses TRBV5-1 and TRBJ1-5; TRBD1 agrees at 7 bases. The CDR3 totals 15 residues. Trimming cost V 1 base and J 4 bases; bases outside gene matches: 5. Germline lookup yields CDR1 SGHRS and CDR2 YFSETQ. The CDR3 nucleotides are TGCGCCAGCAGCTTGATCGCAGGGGGAAATCAGCCCCAGCATTTT. It translates to CASSLIAGGNQPQHF.

The chain combines TRBV12-3 or TRBV12-4 with TRBJ2-3; D is ambiguous. V was pared by 9 bases and J by 2 bases, with 12 bases between. The length of the CDR3 is 13 residues. The CDR3, as DNA: TGTGCCAGTTTGGCGGAATACACAGATACGCAGTATTTT. It specifies CASLAEYTDTQYF.

The gene calls are TRBV28 and TRBJ1-2; 9 bases map to TRBD1. V lost 6 bases and J lost 7; bases outside the gene matches: 15. Looked up from germline, CDR1 is MDHEN and CDR2 is SYDVKM. CDR3 length equals 16 residues. The CDR3 spells CASRPGQGLLSGGYTF. The CDR3 DNA sequence: TGTGCCAGCAGGCCGGGACAGGGCCTACTCTCCGGTGGCTACACCTTC.

This sequence joins TRBV28 and TRBJ1-3; 7 bases fit TRBD1. Germline V CDR1 and CDR2: MDHEN, SYDVKM. This CDR3 comprises 16 residues. V trimming: 5 bases; J trimming: 0 bases; junction bases outside the gene matches: 7. For the CDR3, the DNA is TGTGCCAGCAGTCCCTTCGACAGGGACTCTGGAAACACCATATATTTT. This translates into CASSPFDRDSGNTIYF. The full variable domain, with the rest looked up from reference TRBV28 and TRBJ1-3, is DVKVTQSSRYLVKRTGEKVFLECVQDMDHENMFWYRQDPGLGLRLIYFSYDVKMKEKGDIPEGYSVSREKKERFSLILESASTNQTSMYLCASSPFDRDSGNTIYFGEGSWLTVV.

This rearrangement joins TRBV28 to TRBJ2-3, with TRBD2 matching 14 bases. The junction had 8 bases not matched to a gene; V was cut back by 4 bases and J by 11 bases. Germline loops: CDR1 MDHEN, CDR2 SYDVKM. The CDR3 spans 15 residues. This chain's CDR3 is CASSSPGLAGVVQYF. CDR3 bases: TGTGCCAGCAGTTCCCCGGGACTAGCGGGAGTAGTGCAGTATTTT.

The chain joins TRBV4-2 to TRBJ1-1, with D maybe TRBD1 (6 bases). The CDR3 sequence is 17 residues long. CDR1 is LGHNA, CDR2 YNFKEQ, per germline. Deletions cut 2 bases from V and 7 bases from J, with 23 bases between. CDR3 coding DNA: TGTGCCAGCAGCCAATTGGCGGTGACAGGCTACGCCGTTGAAGCTTTCTTT. Translated, it gives CASSQLAVTGYAVEAFF.

The V and J genes are TRBV11-2 and TRBJ2-2, with TRBD2 matching over 13 bases. Losses at the gene ends were 3 bases for V and 5 bases for J; bases not matched to a gene: 6. The germline V gene has CDR1 SGHAT and CDR2 FQNNGV. This CDR3 is built from 17 residues. CDR3 DNA sequence: TGTGCCAGCAGCTTTAACGGACTAGCGGGAGTTACCGGGGAGCTGTTTTTT. Protein: CASSFNGLAGVTGELFF. Complete variable domain (other parts from reference TRBV11-2 and TRBJ2-2): EAGVAQSPRYKIIEKRQSVAFWCNPISGHATLYWYQQILGQGPKLLIQFQNNGVVDDSQLPKDRFSAERLKGVDSTLKIQPAKLEDSAVYLCASSFNGLAGVTGELFFGEGSRLTVL.

This chain uses TRBV2 with TRBJ2-2, with a tentative D call TRBD2 (7 bases). This CDR3 comprises 14 residues. Germline loops: CDR1 SNHLY, CDR2 FYNNEI. V was clipped by 8 bases and J by 5 bases, with 15 bases between them. CDR3 in DNA: TGTGCCAGCCGGGGGGCGGGGGCGACCGGGGAGCTGTTTTTT. Translation: CASRGAGATGELFF.

V usage is TRBV9 and J usage is TRBJ1-5; the D is unclear. The CDR3 has 13 amino acids. Germline V gives CDR1 SGDLS, CDR2 YYNGEE. V was cut by 0 bases and J by 4 bases, with 5 bases left in between. The CDR3 sequence: CASSVDRNQPQHF. DNA for the CDR3: TGTGCCAGCAGCGTAGACAGAAATCAGCCCCAGCATTTT.

Ten or more counts support this clone. This chain links TRBV19 with TRBJ2-7, with a tentative D call TRBD1 (6 bases). This CDR3 comprises 14 residues. In germline, CDR1 is LNHDA, CDR2 SQIVND (reference sequence). Trimming cost V 5 bases and J 4 bases, with 15 bases left between them. In nucleotides, the CDR3 is TGTGCCAGTAGTGTGGACAGTCGATTGTACGAGCAGTACTTC. Amino acids: CASSVDSRLYEQYF.

In this sample, this clone turned up once. This chain uses TRBV6-5 with TRBJ1-5; the match to TRBD1 covers 8 bases. This CDR3 region has 15 residues. With 6 bases clipped from V and 3 bases from J, the junction kept 7 bases outside the gene matches. Germline CDR1 reads MNHEY; CDR2 reads SVGAGI. The CDR3 loop is CASRARGLDNQPQHF. The CDR3 DNA follows: TGTGCCAGCAGGGCCAGGGGGCTGGACAATCAGCCCCAGCATTTT.

This clone was seen just once. The rearrangement uses TRBV29-1 and TRBJ2-2, with 8 positions matching TRBD1. This CDR3 is 14 amino acids long. With 8 bases clipped from V and 7 bases from J, the junction kept 12 bases outside the gene matches. Germline values: CDR1 SQVTM, CDR2 ANQGSEA. The CDR3 here is CSFLLQGVDGELFF. CDR3 nucleotide sequence: TGCAGCTTTTTACTACAGGGGGTGGACGGGGAGCTGTTTTTT.

The chain combines TRBV15 with TRBJ1-2; D perhaps matches TRBD1 (5 bases). Trimming removed 0 bases at V and 4 bases at J, with 9 bases between. The germline gives CDR1 LNHNV, CDR2 YYDKDF (reference sequence). The CDR3 is 14 amino acids. Here the CDR3 DNA reads TGTGCCACCAGCAGAGAGGCGGGGGGCTATGGCTACACCTTC. It translates to CATSREAGGYGYTF. The full variable domain, its missing parts supplied by reference TRBV15 and TRBJ1-2, is DAMVIQNPRYQVTQFGKPVTLSCSQTLNHNVMYWYQQKSSQAPKLLFHYYDKDFNNEADTPDNFQSRRPNTSFCFLDIRSPGLGDTAMYLCATSREAGGYGYTFGSGTRLTVV.

The chain recombines TRBV9 with TRBJ2-3, with 7 bases fitting TRBD2. With V trimmed by 3 bases and J by 6 bases, 7 bases remained unmatched. This CDR3 has 14 residues. Germline assignment: CDR1 SGDLS and CDR2 YYNGEE. The CDR3 sequence is CASSAGGRADTQYF. CDR3 in DNA: TGTGCCAGCAGCGCGGGCGGGAGAGCTGATACGCAGTATTTT.